The text below deals with one T cell receptor beta chain. TCRdb processed the RACE reads anew with MiXCR; each CDR3 protein has one entry. Among about 70,000 distinct CDR3 sequences listed, around 6.1% were seen once. Time point defined: healthy volunteer bleed at 6 weeks. Sequencing started from total RNA isolated from unfractionated whole blood. These data are taken from a study of human T cells and chemical hapten exposure. V was cut by 3 bases and J by 7 bases, with 13 bases left in between. CDR3 length: 13 amino acids. Per the germline V gene, CDR1 is ENHRY and CDR2 is SYGVKD. This receptor was identified in a female donor in good health. Some clones in this sample may be carry-over from other donors' samples. The V gene is TRBV10-3, the J gene TRBJ2-7; D tentatively reads TRBD1 or TRBD2 (6 bases each). The sample comprised whole blood. The CDR3 DNA is TGTGCCATCAGTGACAGGGGAGGAGGAGAGCAGTACTTC. It translates to CAISDRGGGEQYF.